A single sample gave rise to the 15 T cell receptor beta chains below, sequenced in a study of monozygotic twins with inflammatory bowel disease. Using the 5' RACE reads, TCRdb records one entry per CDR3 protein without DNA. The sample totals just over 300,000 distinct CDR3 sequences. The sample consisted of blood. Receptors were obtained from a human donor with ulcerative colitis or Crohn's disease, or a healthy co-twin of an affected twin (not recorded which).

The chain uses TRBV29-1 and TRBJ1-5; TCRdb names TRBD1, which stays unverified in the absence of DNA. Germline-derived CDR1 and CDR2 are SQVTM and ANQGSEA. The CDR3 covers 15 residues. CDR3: CSVAEEGAGNQPQHF.

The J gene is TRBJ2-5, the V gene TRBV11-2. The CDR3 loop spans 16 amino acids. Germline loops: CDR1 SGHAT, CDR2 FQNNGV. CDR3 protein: CASSLGGHSLGETQYF.

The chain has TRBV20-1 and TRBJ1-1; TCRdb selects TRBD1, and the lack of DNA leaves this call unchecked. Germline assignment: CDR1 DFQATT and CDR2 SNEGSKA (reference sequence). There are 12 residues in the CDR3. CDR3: CSAGQINTEAFF.

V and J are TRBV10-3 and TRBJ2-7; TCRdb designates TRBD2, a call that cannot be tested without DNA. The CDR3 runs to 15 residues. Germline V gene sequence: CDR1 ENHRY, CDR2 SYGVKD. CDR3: CAISGTSGLSYEQYF.

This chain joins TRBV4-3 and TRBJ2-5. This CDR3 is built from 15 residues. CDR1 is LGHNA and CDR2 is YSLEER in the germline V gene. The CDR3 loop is CASSQDWPAQETQYF.

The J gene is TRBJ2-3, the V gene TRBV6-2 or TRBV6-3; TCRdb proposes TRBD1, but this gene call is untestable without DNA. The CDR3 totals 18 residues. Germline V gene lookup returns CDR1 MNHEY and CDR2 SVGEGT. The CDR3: CASSYSGYRVSYTDTQYF.

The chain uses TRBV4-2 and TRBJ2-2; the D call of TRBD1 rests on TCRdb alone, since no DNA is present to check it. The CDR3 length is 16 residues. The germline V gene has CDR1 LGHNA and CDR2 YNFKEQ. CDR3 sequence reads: CASSHKQIGGTRELFF.

CDR3: CASSLARQLIGNTIYF. The rearrangement uses TRBV7-2 and TRBJ1-3. CDR3 length: 16 amino acids. Looked up from germline, CDR1 is SGHTA and CDR2 is FQGNSA.

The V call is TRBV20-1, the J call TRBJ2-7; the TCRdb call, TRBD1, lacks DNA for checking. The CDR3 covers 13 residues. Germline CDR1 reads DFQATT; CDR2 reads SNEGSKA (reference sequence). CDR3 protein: CSARRDSPSEQYF.

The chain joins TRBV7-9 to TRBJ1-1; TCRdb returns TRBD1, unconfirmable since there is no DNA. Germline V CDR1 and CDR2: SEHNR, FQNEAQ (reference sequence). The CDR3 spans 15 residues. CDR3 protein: CASSLIGQGRPEAFF.

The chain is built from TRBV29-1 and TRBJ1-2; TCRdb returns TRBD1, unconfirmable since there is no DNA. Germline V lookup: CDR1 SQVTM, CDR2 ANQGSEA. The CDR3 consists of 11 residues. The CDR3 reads CSGSGNKGYTF.

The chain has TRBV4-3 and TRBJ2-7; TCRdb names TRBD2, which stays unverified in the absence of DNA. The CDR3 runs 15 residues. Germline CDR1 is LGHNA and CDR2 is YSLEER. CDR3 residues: CASSQLYGEGYEQYF.

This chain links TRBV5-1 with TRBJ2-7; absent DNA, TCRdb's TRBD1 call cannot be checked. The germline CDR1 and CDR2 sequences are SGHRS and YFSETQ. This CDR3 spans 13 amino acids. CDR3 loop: CASSLTRAYEQYF.

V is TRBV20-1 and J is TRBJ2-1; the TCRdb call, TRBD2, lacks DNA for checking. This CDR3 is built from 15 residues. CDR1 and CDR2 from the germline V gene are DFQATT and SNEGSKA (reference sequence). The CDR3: CSAPPSGSTRNEQFF.

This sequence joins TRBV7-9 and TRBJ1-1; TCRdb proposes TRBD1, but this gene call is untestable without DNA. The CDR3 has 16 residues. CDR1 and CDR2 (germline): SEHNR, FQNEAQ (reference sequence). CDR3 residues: CASSPLGWGATTEAFF.